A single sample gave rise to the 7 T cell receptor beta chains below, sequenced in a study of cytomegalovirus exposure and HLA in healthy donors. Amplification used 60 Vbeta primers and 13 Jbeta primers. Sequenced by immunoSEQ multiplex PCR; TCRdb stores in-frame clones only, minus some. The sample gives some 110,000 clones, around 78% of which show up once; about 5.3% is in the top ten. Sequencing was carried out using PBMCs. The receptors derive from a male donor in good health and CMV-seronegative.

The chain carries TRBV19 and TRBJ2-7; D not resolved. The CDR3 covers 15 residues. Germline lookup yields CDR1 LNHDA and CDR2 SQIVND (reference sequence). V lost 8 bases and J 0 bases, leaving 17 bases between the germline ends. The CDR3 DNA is TGTGCCAGTCGTGTTTGGGCAGAAGTCTCCTACGAGCAGTACTTC. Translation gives CASRVWAEVSYEQYF.

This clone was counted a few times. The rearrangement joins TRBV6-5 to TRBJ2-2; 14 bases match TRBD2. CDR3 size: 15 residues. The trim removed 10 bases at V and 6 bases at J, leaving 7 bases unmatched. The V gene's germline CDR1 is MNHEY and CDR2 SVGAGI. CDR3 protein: CATAPGLAGAGELFF. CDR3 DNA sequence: TGTGCCACCGCTCCGGGACTAGCGGGAGCCGGGGAGCTGTTTTTT.

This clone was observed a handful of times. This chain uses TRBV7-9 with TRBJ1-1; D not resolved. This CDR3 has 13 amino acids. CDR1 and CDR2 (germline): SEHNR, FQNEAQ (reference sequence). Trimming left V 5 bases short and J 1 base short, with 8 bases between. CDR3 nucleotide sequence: TGTGCCAGCAGCCCCCCAGGGAACACTGAAGCTTTCTTT. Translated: CASSPPGNTEAFF.

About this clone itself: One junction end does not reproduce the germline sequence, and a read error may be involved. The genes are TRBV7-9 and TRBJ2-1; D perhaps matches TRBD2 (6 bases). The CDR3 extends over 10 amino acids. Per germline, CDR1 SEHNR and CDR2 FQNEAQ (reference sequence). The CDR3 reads CASSRDFSVF. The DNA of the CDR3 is TGTGCCAGCAGCCGGGACTTTTCTGTCTTC. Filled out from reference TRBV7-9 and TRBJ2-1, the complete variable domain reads DTGVSQNPRHKITKRGQNVTFRCDPISEHNRLYWYRQTLGQGPEFLTYFQNEAQLEKSRLLSDRFSAERPKGSFSTLEIQRTEQGDSAMYLCASSRDFSVFGPGTRLTVL.

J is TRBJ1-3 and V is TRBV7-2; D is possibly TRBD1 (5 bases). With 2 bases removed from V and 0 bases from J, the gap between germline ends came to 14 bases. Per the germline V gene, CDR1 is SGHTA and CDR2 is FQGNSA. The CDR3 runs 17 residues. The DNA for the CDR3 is TGTGCCAGCAGCTTATTTCACGGGGGACCCTCTGGAAACACCATATATTTT. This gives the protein CASSLFHGGPSGNTIYF.

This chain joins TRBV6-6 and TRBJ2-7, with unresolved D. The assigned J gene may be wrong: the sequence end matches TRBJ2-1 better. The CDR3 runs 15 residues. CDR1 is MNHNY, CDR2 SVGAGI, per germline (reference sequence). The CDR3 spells CASSYDSSETYEQFF. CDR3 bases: TGTGCCAGCAGTTACGACTCGTCAGAAACGTACGAGCAGTTCTTC.

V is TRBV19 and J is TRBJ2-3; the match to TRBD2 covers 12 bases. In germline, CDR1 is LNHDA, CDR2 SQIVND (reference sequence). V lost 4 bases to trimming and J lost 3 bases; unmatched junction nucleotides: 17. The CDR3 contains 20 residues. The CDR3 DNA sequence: TGTGCCAGTAGTACGGCGGGACTAGCGGGCCGCTCCAGAAGAACAGATACGCAGTATTTT. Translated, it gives CASSTAGLAGRSRRTDTQYF.